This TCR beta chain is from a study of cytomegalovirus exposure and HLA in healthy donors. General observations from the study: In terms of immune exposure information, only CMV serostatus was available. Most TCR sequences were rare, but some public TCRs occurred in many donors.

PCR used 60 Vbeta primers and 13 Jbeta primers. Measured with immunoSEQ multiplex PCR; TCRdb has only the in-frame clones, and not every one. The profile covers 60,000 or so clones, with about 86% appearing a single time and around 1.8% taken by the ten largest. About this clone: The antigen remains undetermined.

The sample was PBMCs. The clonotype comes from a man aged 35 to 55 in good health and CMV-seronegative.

CDR3 DNA sequence: TGTGCCTGGAGAGTGCTTGGGACAGGGAACACCGGGGAGCTGTTTTTT. This translates into CAWRVLGTGNTGELFF. The chain carries TRBV30 and TRBJ2-2, with TRBD1 matching over 8 bases. CDR3 length: 16 residues. The J segment lost 1 base and the V segment lost 3 bases, leaving 7 bases of the junction unmatched. From germline, CDR1 is GTSNPN and CDR2 SVGIG (reference sequence).